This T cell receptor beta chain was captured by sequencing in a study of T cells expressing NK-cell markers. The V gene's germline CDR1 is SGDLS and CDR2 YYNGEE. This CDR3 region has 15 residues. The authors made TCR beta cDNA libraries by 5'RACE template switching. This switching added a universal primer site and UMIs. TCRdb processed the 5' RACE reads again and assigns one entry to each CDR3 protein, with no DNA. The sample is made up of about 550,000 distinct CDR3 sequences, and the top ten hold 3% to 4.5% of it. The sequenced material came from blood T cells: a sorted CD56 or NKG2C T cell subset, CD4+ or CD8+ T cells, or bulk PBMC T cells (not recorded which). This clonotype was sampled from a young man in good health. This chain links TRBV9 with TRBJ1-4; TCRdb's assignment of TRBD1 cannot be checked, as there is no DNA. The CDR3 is CASSAAGGLNEKLFF.